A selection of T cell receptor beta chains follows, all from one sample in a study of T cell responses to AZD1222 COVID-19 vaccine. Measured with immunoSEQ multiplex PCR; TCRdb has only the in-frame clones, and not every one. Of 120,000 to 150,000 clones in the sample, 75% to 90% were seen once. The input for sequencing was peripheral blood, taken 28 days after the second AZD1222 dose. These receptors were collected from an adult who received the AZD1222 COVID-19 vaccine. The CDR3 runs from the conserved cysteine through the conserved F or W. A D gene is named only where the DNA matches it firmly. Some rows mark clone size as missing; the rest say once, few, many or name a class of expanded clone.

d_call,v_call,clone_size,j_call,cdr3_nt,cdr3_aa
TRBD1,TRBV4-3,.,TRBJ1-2,TGCGCCAGCAGCCAGCCCGGGACAGGGAGTTATGGCTACACCTTC,CASSQPGTGSYGYTF
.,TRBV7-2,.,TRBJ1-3,TGTGCCAGCAGCTTAGGCGGGTACTCTGGAAACACCATATATTTT,CASSLGGYSGNTIYF
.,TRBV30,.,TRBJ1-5,TGTGCCTGGAGTAATACGGAAGACCAGCCCCAGCATTTT,CAWSNTEDQPQHF
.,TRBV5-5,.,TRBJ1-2,TGTGCCAGCAGCTTGGACAGGGTAGTTGGCTACACCTTC,CASSLDRVVGYTF
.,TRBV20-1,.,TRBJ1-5,TGCAGTGCTAGTGGAACGGATAGCAATCAGCCCCAGCATTTT,CSASGTDSNQPQHF
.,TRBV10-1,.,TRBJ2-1,TGCGCCAGCAGTGGGAGTGGTTCCTGGAATGAGCAGTTCTTC,CASSGSGSWNEQFF
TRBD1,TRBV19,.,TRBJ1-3,TGTGCCAGTAGCCAGGGGGCAGGCTCTGGAAACACCATATATTTT,CASSQGAGSGNTIYF
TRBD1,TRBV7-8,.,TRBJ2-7,TGTGCCAGCAGCCTAGGGGGCTGGAGTTACGAGCAGTACTTC,CASSLGGWSYEQYF
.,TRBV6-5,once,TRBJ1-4,TGTGCCAGCAGTTACTCCCGACAGCCTACCCTAAAACTGTTTTTT,CASSYSRQPTLKLFF
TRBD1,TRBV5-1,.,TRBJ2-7,TGCGCCAGCAGCCCGGGGTGGGGACAGGGGGCCTACGAGCAGTACTTC,CASSPGWGQGAYEQYF
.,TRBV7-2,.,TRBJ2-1,TGTGCCAGCAGCTTAGTATCGGTCGGAGGGGATGAGCAGTTCTTC,CASSLVSVGGDEQFF
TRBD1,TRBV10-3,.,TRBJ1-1,TGTGCCATCAGTGAGTCGATTAGAGGGGGCGGAAGGACTGAAGCTTTCTTT,CAISESIRGGGRTEAFF
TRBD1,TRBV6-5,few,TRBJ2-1,TGTGCCAGCAGGGCCGACAGGGGCGGGAATGAGCAGTTCTTC,CASRADRGGNEQFF
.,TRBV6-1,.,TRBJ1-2,TGTGCCAGCAGTGAAGGCAGACAATATGGCTACACCTTC,CASSEGRQYGYTF
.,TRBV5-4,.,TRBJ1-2,TGTGCCAGCAGCTTACAGGGAGTCTACTATGGCTACACCTTC,CASSLQGVYYGYTF
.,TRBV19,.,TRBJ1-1,TGTGCCAGTAGTATAGTTCAGGCCGGGGACACTGAAGCTTTCTTT,CASSIVQAGDTEAFF
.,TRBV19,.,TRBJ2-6,TGTGCCAGTAGTGCCGGGGGCTCTGGGGCCAACGTCCTGACTTTC,CASSAGGSGANVLTF
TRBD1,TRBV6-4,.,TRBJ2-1,TGTGCCAGCAGTCCACAGGGGGATGAGCAGTTCTTC,CASSPQGDEQFF
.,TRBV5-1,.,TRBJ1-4,TGCGCCAGCAGATCTGAAATGTCTCGAACTAATGAAAAACTGTTTTTT,CASRSEMSRTNEKLFF
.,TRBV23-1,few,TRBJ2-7,TGCGCCAGCAGTCCGCGGGACTGGGTCAAATACGAGCAGTACTTC,CASSPRDWVKYEQYF
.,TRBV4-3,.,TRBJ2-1,TGCGCCAGCAGCCATCATGGGGCTGGCCAAGGCGATGAGCAGTTCTTC,CASSHHGAGQGDEQFF
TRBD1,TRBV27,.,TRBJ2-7,TGTGCCAGCAGTATTTACAGGGGTTTTTCCTACGAGCAGTACTTC,CASSIYRGFSYEQYF
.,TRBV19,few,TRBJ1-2,TGTGCCAGTAGTATAGGGAAACAGACTCCTGGCTACACCTTC,CASSIGKQTPGYTF
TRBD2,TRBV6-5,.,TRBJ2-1,TGTGCCACTAGTAGCGGGGGGTCTTACAATGAGCAGTTCTTC,CATSSGGSYNEQFF
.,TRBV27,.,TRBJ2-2,TGTGCCAGCAGTTTATCGCGGGTGAACACCGGGGAGCTGTTTTTT,CASSLSRVNTGELFF
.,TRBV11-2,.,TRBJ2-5,TGTGCCAGCAGCCATGACAGCTACAAACAAGAGACCCAGTACTTC,CASSHDSYKQETQYF
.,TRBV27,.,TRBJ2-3,TGTGCCAGCAGTTACCTTACTGGCGGCCGTTCTGATACGCAGTATTTT,CASSYLTGGRSDTQYF
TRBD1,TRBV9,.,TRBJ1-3,TGTGCCAGCAGCCCACAGGGGCGAGGAAACACCATATATTTT,CASSPQGRGNTIYF
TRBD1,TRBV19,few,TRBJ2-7,TGTGCCAGTAGTGCTCCGGGACAGGGGGCTGGCGAGCAGTACTTC,CASSAPGQGAGEQYF
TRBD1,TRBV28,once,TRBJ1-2,TGTGCCAGCATCCTCCCGGGGACAGGTGGCTACACCTTC,CASILPGTGGYTF
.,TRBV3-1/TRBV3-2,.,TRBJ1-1,TGTGCCAGCAGCCAAGAACTAAACACTGAAGCTTTCTTT,CASSQELNTEAFF
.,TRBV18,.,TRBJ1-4,TGTGCCAGCTCGCGGGACGTACGGGAAAAACTGTTTTTT,CASSRDVREKLFF
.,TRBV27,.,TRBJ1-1,TGTGCCAGCAGTTTCCGTGGGGGAGCCGAAGCTTTCTTT,CASSFRGGAEAFF
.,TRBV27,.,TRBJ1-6,TGTGCCAGCAGTTTCAGGGTAGGCTATAATTCACCCCTCCACTTT,CASSFRVGYNSPLHF
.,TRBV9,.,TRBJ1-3,TGTGCCAGCAGCGTAGGAGGAGGCTCTGGAAACACCATATATTTT,CASSVGGGSGNTIYF
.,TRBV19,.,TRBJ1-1,TGTGCCAGTAGTATTTGGGGGTTGGGCACTGAAGCTTTCTTT,CASSIWGLGTEAFF
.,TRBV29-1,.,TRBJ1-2,TGCAGCGTCTATTTCTTAGGGGGTGGCTACACCTTC,CSVYFLGGGYTF
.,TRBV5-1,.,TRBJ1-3,TGCGCCAGCAGCTCGGGACTGCCGGGAAACACCATATATTTT,CASSSGLPGNTIYF
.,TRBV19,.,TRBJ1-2,TGTGCCAGTAGTATAGTAAGCATTACCAACTATGGCTACACCTTC,CASSIVSITNYGYTF
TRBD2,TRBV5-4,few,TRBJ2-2,TGTGCCAGCAGTAAAGGACTAGCGGGGGACACCGGGGAGCTGTTTTTT,CASSKGLAGDTGELFF
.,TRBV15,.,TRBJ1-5,TGTGCCACCAGCGCCCAGGGAAAGGGGTTACAGCCCCAGCATTTT,CATSAQGKGLQPQHF
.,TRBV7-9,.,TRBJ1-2,TGTGCCAGCAGCCCGGACCTGGTAGTCGGTGCTAACTATGGCTACACCTTC,CASSPDLVVGANYGYTF
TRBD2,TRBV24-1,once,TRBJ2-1,TGTGCCACCCCCGGAAGGACTAGCAACGGTACGGGTTGCTCCTACAATGAGCAGTTCTTC,CATPGRTSNGTGCSYNEQFF
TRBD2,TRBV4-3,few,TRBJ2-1,TGCGCCAGCAGCCTCTCCCGCGGGAGCTACAATGAGCAGTTCTTC,CASSLSRGSYNEQFF
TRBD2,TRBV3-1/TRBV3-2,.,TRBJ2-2,TGTGCCAGCAGCCCCCCGAGCGGGAGGACCGGGGAGCTGTTTTTT,CASSPPSGRTGELFF
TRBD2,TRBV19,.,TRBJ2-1,TGTGCCAGTAGTCCGCGACTAGCGGGGTCCAACTTGGTATACAATGAGCAGTTCTTC,CASSPRLAGSNLVYNEQFF
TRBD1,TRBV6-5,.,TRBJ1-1,TGTGCCAGCAGGCCAGGGGGGAACACTGAAGCTTTCTTT,CASRPGGNTEAFF
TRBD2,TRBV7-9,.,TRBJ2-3,TGTGCCAGCAGCTTTTCTAGCGGGGCTAGCACAGATACGCAGTATTTT,CASSFSSGASTDTQYF
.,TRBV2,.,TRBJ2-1,TGTGCCAGCAGTCCTACGTTGGCGGATGAGCAGTTCTTC,CASSPTLADEQFF
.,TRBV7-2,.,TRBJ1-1,TGTGCCAGCAGCCCCTACGGAAAGAACACTGAAGCTTTCTTT,CASSPYGKNTEAFF
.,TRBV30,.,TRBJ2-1,TGTGCCTGGGACAGGACAACCTACAATGAGCAGTTCTTC,CAWDRTTYNEQFF
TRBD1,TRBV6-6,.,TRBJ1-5,TGTGCCAGCAGTGGACAGGGGGCAGGGGTTACTCAGCCCCAGCATTTT,CASSGQGAGVTQPQHF
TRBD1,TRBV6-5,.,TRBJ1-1,TGTGCCAGCAGTTACGAAAGCAGGGGGACTGAAGCTTTCTTT,CASSYESRGTEAFF
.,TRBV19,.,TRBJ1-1,TGTGCCAGTAGTATTTCTAAGGGAAACACTGAAGCTTTCTTT,CASSISKGNTEAFF